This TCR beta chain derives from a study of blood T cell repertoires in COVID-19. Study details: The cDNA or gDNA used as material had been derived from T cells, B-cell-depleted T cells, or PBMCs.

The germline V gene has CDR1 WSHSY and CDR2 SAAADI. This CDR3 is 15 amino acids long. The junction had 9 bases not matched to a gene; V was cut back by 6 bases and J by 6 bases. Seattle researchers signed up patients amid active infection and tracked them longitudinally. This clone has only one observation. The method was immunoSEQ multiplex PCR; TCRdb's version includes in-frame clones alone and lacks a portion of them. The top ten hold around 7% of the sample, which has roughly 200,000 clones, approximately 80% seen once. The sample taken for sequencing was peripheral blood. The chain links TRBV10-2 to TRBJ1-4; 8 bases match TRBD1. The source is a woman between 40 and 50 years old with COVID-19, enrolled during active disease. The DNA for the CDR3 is TGCGCCAGCAGCCCCACAGGGGGACTTTATGAAAAACTGTTTTTT. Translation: CASSPTGGLYEKLFF.